This TCR beta chain was captured in a study of graft-versus-host responses after intestinal transplantation. Study information: Induction using anti-thymocyte globulin, followed by tacrolimus and steroids for roughly 3 years, was given to all recipients.

The assay was immunoSEQ multiplex PCR, and TCRdb's table has in-frame clones only and misses some. The table includes about 96,000 clones, about 93% detected once. The CDR3 loop spans 13 amino acids. V was pared by 7 bases and J by 7 bases, with 11 bases between. CDR1 and CDR2 (germline): MNHEY, SVGAGI. Remarks on this clone: What it recognizes is unknown.

The source of this sequence is a human donor who received an intestinal transplant. The chain recombines TRBV6-5 with TRBJ1-6; D is perhaps TRBD1 (5 bases). The sequences come from unstimulated CD4+ T cells sorted from spleen or lymph node cells, collected before intestinal transplant. CDR3 bases: TGTGCCAGCAAGTCTCGACAGAATTCACCCCTCCACTTT. Translating it yields CASKSRQNSPLHF.